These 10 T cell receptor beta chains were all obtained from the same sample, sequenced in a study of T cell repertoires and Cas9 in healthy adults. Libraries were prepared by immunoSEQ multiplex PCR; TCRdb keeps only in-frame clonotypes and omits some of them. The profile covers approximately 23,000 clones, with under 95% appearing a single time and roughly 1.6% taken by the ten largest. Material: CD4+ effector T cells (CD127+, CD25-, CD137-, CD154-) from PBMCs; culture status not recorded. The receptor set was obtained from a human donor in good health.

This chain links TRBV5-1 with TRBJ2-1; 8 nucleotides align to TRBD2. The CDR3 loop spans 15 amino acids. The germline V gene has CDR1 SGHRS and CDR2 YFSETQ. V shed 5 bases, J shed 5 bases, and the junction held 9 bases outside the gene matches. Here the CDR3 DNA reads TGCGCCAGCAGTCCGGGAGGGGCGGGAGACAATGAGCAGTTCTTC. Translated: CASSPGGAGDNEQFF.

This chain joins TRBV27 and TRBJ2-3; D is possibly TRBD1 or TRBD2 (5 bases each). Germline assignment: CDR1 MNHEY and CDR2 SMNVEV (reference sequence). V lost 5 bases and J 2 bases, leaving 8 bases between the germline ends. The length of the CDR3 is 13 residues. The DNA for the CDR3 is TGTGCCAGCAGTACCGGGACCACAGATACGCAGTATTTT. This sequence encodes CASSTGTTDTQYF.

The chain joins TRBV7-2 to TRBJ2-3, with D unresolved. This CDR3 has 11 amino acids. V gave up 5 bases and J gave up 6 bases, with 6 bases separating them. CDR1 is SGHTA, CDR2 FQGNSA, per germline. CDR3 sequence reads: CASSPVDTQYF. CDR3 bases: TGTGCCAGCAGCCCGGTGGATACGCAGTATTTT.

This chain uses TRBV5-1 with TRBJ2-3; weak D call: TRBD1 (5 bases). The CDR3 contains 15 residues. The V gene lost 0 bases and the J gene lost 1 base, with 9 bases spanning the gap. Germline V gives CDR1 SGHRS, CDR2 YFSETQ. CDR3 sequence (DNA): TGCGCCAGCAGCTTGGGACAGCTCGGCACAGATACGCAGTATTTT. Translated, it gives CASSLGQLGTDTQYF.

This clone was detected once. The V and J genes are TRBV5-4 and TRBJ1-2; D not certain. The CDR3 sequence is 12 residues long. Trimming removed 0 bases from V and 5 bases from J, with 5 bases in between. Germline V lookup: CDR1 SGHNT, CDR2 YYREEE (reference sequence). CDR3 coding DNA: TGTGCCAGCAGCTTGGATCGATATGGCTACACCTTC. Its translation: CASSLDRYGYTF. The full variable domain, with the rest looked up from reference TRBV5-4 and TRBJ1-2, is ETGVTQSPTHLIKTRGQQVTLRCSSQSGHNTVSWYQQALGQGPQFIFQYYREEENGRGNFPPRFSGLQFPNYSSELNVNALELDDSALYLCASSLDRYGYTFGSGTRLTVV.

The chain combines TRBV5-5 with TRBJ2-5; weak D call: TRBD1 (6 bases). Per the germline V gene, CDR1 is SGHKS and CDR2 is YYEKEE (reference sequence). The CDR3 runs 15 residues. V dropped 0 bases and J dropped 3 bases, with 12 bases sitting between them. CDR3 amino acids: CASSLGQGREETQYF. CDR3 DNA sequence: TGTGCCAGCAGCTTGGGGCAGGGGCGCGAAGAGACCCAGTACTTC. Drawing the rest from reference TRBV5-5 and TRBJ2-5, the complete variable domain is DAGVTQSPTHLIKTRGQQVTLRCSPISGHKSVSWYQQVLGQGPQFIFQYYEKEERGRGNFPDRFSARQFPNYSSELNVNALLLGDSALYLCASSLGQGREETQYFGPGTRLLVL.

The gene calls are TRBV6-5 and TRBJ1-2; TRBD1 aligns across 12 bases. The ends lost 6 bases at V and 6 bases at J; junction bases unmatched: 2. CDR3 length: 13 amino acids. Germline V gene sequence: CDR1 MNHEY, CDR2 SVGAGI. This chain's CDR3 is CASRGQGADGYTF. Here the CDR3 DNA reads TGTGCCAGCAGGGGACAGGGGGCTGATGGCTACACCTTC.

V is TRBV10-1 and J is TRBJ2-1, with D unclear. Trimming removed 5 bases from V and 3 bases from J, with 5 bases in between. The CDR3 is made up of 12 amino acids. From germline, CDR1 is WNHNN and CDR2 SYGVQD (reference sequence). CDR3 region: CASSTGYNEQFF. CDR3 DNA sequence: TGCGCCAGCAGTACGGGCTACAATGAGCAGTTCTTC.

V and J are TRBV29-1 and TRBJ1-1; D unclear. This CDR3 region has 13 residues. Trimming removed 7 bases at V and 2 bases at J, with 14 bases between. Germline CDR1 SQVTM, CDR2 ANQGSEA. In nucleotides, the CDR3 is TGCAGCGCCCCGGGTTTGGCTAACACTGAAGCTTTCTTT. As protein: CSAPGLANTEAFF.

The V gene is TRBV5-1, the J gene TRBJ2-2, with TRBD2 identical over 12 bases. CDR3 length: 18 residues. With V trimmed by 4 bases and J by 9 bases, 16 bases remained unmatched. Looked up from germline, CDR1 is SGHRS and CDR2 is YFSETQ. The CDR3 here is CASSVMASGGAEIWELFF. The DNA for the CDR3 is TGCGCCAGCAGCGTGATGGCTAGCGGGGGGGCGGAGATCTGGGAGCTGTTTTTT.